This T cell receptor beta chain was identified in a study of a mutant IDH1 vaccine in newly diagnosed glioma. Sequenced by immunoSEQ multiplex PCR; TCRdb stores in-frame clones only, minus some. The table records around 92,000 clones, approximately 90% of them present only once. Comment on this clone: The antigen is not known.

Findings and limits, study-wide: Changes in the top peripheral T cell clonotypes seemingly had no bearing on pseudoprogression.

Time point reported: baseline, week 1 (first vaccination visit). Noted treatment: pre-vaccination baseline after standard-of-care therapy. This CDR3 has 13 amino acids. CDR1 and CDR2 (germline): ENHRY, SYGVKD. Trimming took 4 bases from V and 5 from J; bases not matched to a gene: 2. The sequencing used PBMCs, collected from a glioma patient treated with radiotherapy, temozolomide or both. V and J are TRBV10-3 and TRBJ1-2; TRBD1 matches at 9 bases. The TCR was taken from a woman aged 50 to 60 with glioma. CDR3 sequence (DNA): TGTGCCATCAGTGTGGACAGGGGATATGGCTACACCTTC. Protein: CAISVDRGYGYTF.